Below are 21 T cell receptor beta chains sequenced from a single sample in a study of cytomegalovirus exposure and HLA in healthy donors. PCR amplification relied on 60 Vbeta primers (plus 13 Jbeta primers). Produced via immunoSEQ multiplex PCR; TCRdb's table is partial and in-frame only. In the table there are 150,000 to 250,000 clones, roughly 85% of which are singletons. The source material was PBMCs. The receptors were sampled from a woman in her twenties or thirties in good health and CMV-seropositive.

The chain recombines TRBV11-3 with TRBJ1-1; possible D gene TRBD1, 6 bases. Per the germline V gene, CDR1 is SGHNT and CDR2 is YENEEA. Trimming took off 1 base at V and 8 bases at J, with 14 bases between the two ends. This CDR3 comprises 14 residues. This CDR3 reads CASSLAQGYSEAFF. CDR3 DNA: TGTGCCAGCAGCTTAGCACAGGGCTATAGCGAAGCTTTCTTT. Complete variable domain (other parts from reference TRBV11-3 and TRBJ1-1): EAGVVQSPRYKIIEKKQPVAFWCNPISGHNTLYWYLQNLGQGPELLIRYENEEAVDDSQLPKDRFSAERLKGVDSTLKIQPAELGDSAVYLCASSLAQGYSEAFFGQGTRLTVV.

About this clone itself: A read error may account for a junction end that differs from germline. V is TRBV5-8 and J is TRBJ2-3; perhaps TRBD1 as D (5 bases). CDR1 SGHTS and CDR2 YDEGEE come from the germline V gene. This CDR3 comprises 17 residues. This chain's CDR3 is CASSLERATWGTHTQYF. The CDR3 region has the DNA TGTGCCAGCAGCTTGGAACGGGCCACCTGGGGCACACATACGCAGTATTTT.

The genes are TRBV25-1 and TRBJ1-2, with 7 positions matching TRBD1. There are 13 residues in the CDR3. The germline V gene encodes CDR1 MGHDK and CDR2 SYGVNS. The junction had 8 bases not matched to a gene; V was cut back by 4 bases and J by 9 bases. CDR3 DNA sequence: TGTGCCAGCAGTGCGACAGGGACATATCGCTACACCTTC. Translated, it gives CASSATGTYRYTF.

The chain uses TRBV6-5 and TRBJ1-2; D remains ambiguous. CDR1 and CDR2 from the germline V gene are MNHEY and SVGAGI. Trimming took off 0 bases at V and 6 bases at J, with 8 bases between the two ends. This CDR3 contains 13 residues. CDR3 in DNA: TGTGCCAGCAGTTACTCGAATTGGCATGGCTACACCTTC. Its protein is CASSYSNWHGYTF.

V and J are TRBV5-4 and TRBJ1-6, with D possibly matching TRBD1 (5 bases). Trimming took off 4 bases at V and 10 bases at J, with 18 bases between the two ends. There are 15 residues in the CDR3. Germline V CDR1 and CDR2: SGHNT, YYREEE (reference sequence). The CDR3 sequence is CASSLGGGEVSPLHF. The CDR3 region has the DNA TGTGCCAGCAGCCTCGGCGGGGGGGAGGTGTCACCCCTCCACTTT.

CDR3 sequence reads: CSVDYRATGEQFF. In DNA form, the CDR3 reads TGCAGCGTTGACTACAGGGCCACAGGTGAGCAGTTCTTC. The V gene is TRBV29-1, the J gene TRBJ2-1, with D tentatively TRBD1 (6 bases). From germline, CDR1 is SQVTM and CDR2 ANQGSEA. V dropped 3 bases and J dropped 9 bases, with 15 bases sitting between them. This CDR3 is built from 13 residues.

The chain employs TRBV6-5 and TRBJ2-7, with a tentative D call TRBD2 (6 bases). V gave up 6 bases and J gave up 5 bases, with 20 bases separating them. This CDR3 is 15 amino acids long. Germline V gives CDR1 MNHEY, CDR2 SVGAGI. CDR3 in DNA: TGTGCCAGCAGGGGGGTTTCGGGGGTTTTTAACGAGCAGTACTTC. Translating gives CASRGVSGVFNEQYF.

J is TRBJ2-7 and V is TRBV7-8, with no clear D. The V gene's germline CDR1 is SGHVS and CDR2 FQNEAQ. The CDR3 has 13 amino acids. Trimming pared 5 bases from V and 2 bases from J, leaving 10 bases between. The CDR3 reads CASSPIGPYEQYF. The CDR3 coding sequence is TGTGCCAGCAGCCCCATCGGTCCCTACGAGCAGTACTTC.

V usage is TRBV7-9 and J usage is TRBJ2-1; D is possibly TRBD2 (6 bases). Germline V gene data show CDR1 as SEHNR and CDR2 as FQNEAQ (reference sequence). CDR3 length equals 17 residues. The V end was cut by 5 bases, the J end by 5 bases, with 22 bases between. For the CDR3, the DNA is TGTGCCAGCAGCCCACCCCGACTAGATGCCCAAAACAATGAGCAGTTCTTC. Its translation: CASSPPRLDAQNNEQFF.

J is TRBJ1-2 and V is TRBV5-4, with a possible D match to TRBD1 (6 bases). From germline, CDR1 is SGHNT and CDR2 YYREEE (reference sequence). CDR3 size: 15 residues. V was pared by 0 bases and J by 5 bases, with 14 bases between. The CDR3 region has the DNA TGTGCCAGCAGCTTGGCGGGGGGGGCGAGTTATGGCTACACCTTC. It specifies CASSLAGGASYGYTF. Complete variable domain (other parts from reference TRBV5-4 and TRBJ1-2): ETGVTQSPTHLIKTRGQQVTLRCSSQSGHNTVSWYQQALGQGPQFIFQYYREEENGRGNFPPRFSGLQFPNYSSELNVNALELDDSALYLCASSLAGGASYGYTFGSGTRLTVV.

This clone appeared a few times. The chain employs TRBV5-4 and TRBJ1-2, with 11 bases matching TRBD1. CDR1 and CDR2 (germline): SGHNT, YYREEE (reference sequence). The junction had 8 bases not matched to a gene; V was cut back by 10 bases and J by 3 bases. The CDR3 contains 14 residues. For the CDR3, the DNA is TGTGCCGGTCAGGACAGGGGGCAGGACTATGGCTACACCTTC. Protein sequence: CAGQDRGQDYGYTF. The full variable domain, in which reference TRBV5-4 and TRBJ1-2 provide the parts outside the CDR3, is ETGVTQSPTHLIKTRGQQVTLRCSSQSGHNTVSWYQQALGQGPQFIFQYYREEENGRGNFPPRFSGLQFPNYSSELNVNALELDDSALYLCAGQDRGQDYGYTFGSGTRLTVV.

The rearrangement links TRBV27 to TRBJ1-5, with TRBD1 as a possible D gene (6 bases). The CDR3 is 13 amino acids. CDR1 is MNHEY and CDR2 is SMNVEV in the germline V gene (reference sequence). Trimming took 2 bases from V and 6 from J, leaving 8 bases between them. The CDR3 here is CASSLQGIQPQHF. In DNA form, the CDR3 reads TGTGCCAGCAGTTTACAGGGGATTCAGCCCCAGCATTTT.

CDR3 residues: CASSVGTSPGANVLTF. The CDR3 nucleotides read TGTGCCAGCAGCGTGGGCACCAGCCCTGGGGCCAACGTCCTGACTTTC. The chain uses TRBV9 and TRBJ2-6, with D uncertain. The CDR3 is 16 amino acids. The germline V gene encodes CDR1 SGDLS and CDR2 YYNGEE. V lost 2 bases and J lost 2, with 11 bases in between.

This clone has just a few counts. This sample also contains other DNA sequences that code for the same CDR3. The J gene is TRBJ2-5, the V gene TRBV5-6; D is possibly TRBD1 (5 bases). This CDR3 contains 14 residues. The germline gives CDR1 SGHDT, CDR2 YYEEEE. Trimming cost V 0 bases and J 2 bases, with 8 bases left between them. The CDR3 is CASSLGSGQETQYF. The CDR3 nucleotides are TGTGCCAGCAGCTTGGGATCAGGGCAAGAGACCCAGTACTTC.

The chain couples TRBV27 to TRBJ1-5; unclear D gene. The length of the CDR3 is 13 residues. The germline gives CDR1 MNHEY, CDR2 SMNVEV (reference sequence). The V gene lost 1 base and the J gene lost 5 bases, with 6 bases spanning the gap. CDR3 sequence (DNA): TGTGCCAGCAGTTTATGGGCTTATCAGCCCCAGCATTTT. This gives the protein CASSLWAYQPQHF.

The gene calls are TRBV18 and TRBJ2-7; 7 bases are a match to TRBD1. Germline CDR1 and CDR2: KGHSH and LQKENI. V was clipped by 3 bases and J by 3 bases; unmatched bases: 8. This CDR3 comprises 15 residues. The CDR3 sequence is CASSPTGKWVYEQYF. DNA for the CDR3: TGTGCCAGCTCACCGACAGGGAAGTGGGTCTACGAGCAGTACTTC.

The chain uses TRBV5-6 and TRBJ2-1, with 8 bases fitting TRBD1. From germline, CDR1 is SGHDT and CDR2 YYEEEE. This CDR3 has 15 residues. V gave up 0 bases and J gave up 15 bases; unmatched junction bases: 14. Here the CDR3 DNA reads TGTGCCAGCAGCTTGGCCCCTGACAGGGGCGGAAATCCGTTCTTC. It is translated as CASSLAPDRGGNPFF.

This clone was recorded only once. The chain is built from TRBV4-3 and TRBJ1-3; D not certain. Germline V gives CDR1 LGHNA, CDR2 YSLEER. The CDR3 totals 15 residues. With 3 bases removed from V and 0 bases from J, the gap between germline ends came to 9 bases. The CDR3 nucleotides are TGCGCCAGCAGCCACGACATAGGCTCTGGAAACACCATATATTTT. This gives the protein CASSHDIGSGNTIYF.

The V and J genes are TRBV7-6 and TRBJ2-5; tentatively, D is TRBD1 (7 bases). V was cut by 4 bases and J by 5 bases, with 14 bases left in between. The CDR3 spans 14 residues. In germline, CDR1 is SGHVS, CDR2 FNYEAQ. The CDR3 nucleotides are TGTGCCAGCAGCTCGACAGGGAGCGGGGAGACCCAGTACTTC. The encoded protein is CASSSTGSGETQYF.

The CDR3 is CASSRSTTGSYEQYF. DNA of the CDR3: TGTGCCAGCAGCCGTAGTACAACAGGGTCCTACGAGCAGTACTTC. The chain links TRBV7-9 to TRBJ2-7; D is possibly TRBD1 (6 bases). This CDR3 comprises 15 residues. Germline values: CDR1 SEHNR, CDR2 FQNEAQ (reference sequence). Trimming left V 5 bases short and J 1 base short, with 15 bases between. The variable domain in full, with the rest retrieved from reference TRBV7-9 and TRBJ2-7, is DTGVSQNPRHKITKRGQNVTFRCDPISEHNRLYWYRQTLGQGPEFLTYFQNEAQLEKSRLLSDRFSAERPKGSFSTLEIQRTEQGDSAMYLCASSRSTTGSYEQYFGPGTRLTVT.

The chain is built from TRBV9 and TRBJ2-6; tentatively, D is TRBD2 (7 bases). V shed 3 bases and J shed 2 bases, with 12 bases lying between them. CDR1 is SGDLS, CDR2 YYNGEE, per germline. The CDR3 sequence is 16 residues long. The CDR3 spells CASSALGGAGANVLTF. In nucleotides, the CDR3 is TGTGCCAGCAGCGCGTTAGGGGGGGCTGGGGCCAACGTCCTGACTTTC. The complete variable domain, with remaining parts taken from reference TRBV9 and TRBJ2-6, reads DSGVTQTPKHLITATGQRVTLRCSPRSGDLSVYWYQQSLDQGLQFLIQYYNGEERAKGNILERFSAQQFPDLHSELNLSSLELGDSALYFCASSALGGAGANVLTFGAGSRLTVL.